Shown below are 5 T cell receptor beta chains from a single sample sequenced in a study of identical twins. TCRdb reprocessed the 5' RACE reads with MiXCR, giving one entry per CDR3 protein. The sample records roughly 1.6 million distinct CDR3 sequences, 25% to 35% being singletons. Specimen: cord blood. The source of these receptors is a newborn girl in good health.

V usage is TRBV9 and J usage is TRBJ2-3; tentative D call: TRBD2 (6 bases). The germline V and J ends were trimmed by 4 bases and 1 base, with 13 bases remaining between them. CDR3 length: 15 residues. Germline V lookup: CDR1 SGDLS, CDR2 YYNGEE. CDR3 nucleotides: TGTGCCAGCAGCTCCACTAGCATCGGCACAGATACGCAGTATTTT. This translates into CASSSTSIGTDTQYF.

Only a few counts were recorded for this clonotype. This chain links TRBV4-1 with TRBJ1-4; D is unclear. From germline, CDR1 is MGHRA and CDR2 YSYEKL. The CDR3 sequence is 12 residues long. Trimming cost V 2 bases and J 4 bases, with 2 bases left between them. This CDR3 is CASSQYNEKLFF. In DNA, the CDR3 is TGCGCCAGCAGCCAATATAATGAAAAACTGTTTTTT.

The chain couples TRBV20-1 to TRBJ1-1, with 8 positions matching TRBD1. The CDR3 is 12 residues long. Germline-derived CDR1 and CDR2 are DFQATT and SNEGSKA (reference sequence). Germline trimming cut 3 bases from V and 4 bases from J; bases unmatched to any gene: 1. The DNA of the CDR3 is TGCAGTGCTAGCGACAGGGGCACTGAAGCTTTCTTT. It codes for CSASDRGTEAFF.

The J gene is TRBJ2-3, the V gene TRBV11-2; D remains ambiguous. V lost 5 bases to trimming and J lost 3 bases, with 12 bases between them. The CDR3 runs 14 residues. The germline gives CDR1 SGHAT, CDR2 FQNNGV. CDR3 amino acids: CASSPYLRTDTQYF. CDR3 in DNA: TGTGCCAGCAGCCCCTACCTGAGGACAGATACGCAGTATTTT.

About this clonotype: A read error may account for a junction end that differs from germline. This chain joins TRBV2 and TRBJ1-5, with TRBD1 identical over 8 bases. There are 16 residues in the CDR3. CDR1 and CDR2 from the germline V gene are SNHLY and FYNNEI. The CDR3 bases are TGTGCCAGCAGTGAAGGGATAATTACTCTCAGGGGGCCCCGGCATTTT. It yields the protein CASSEGIITLRGPRHF.